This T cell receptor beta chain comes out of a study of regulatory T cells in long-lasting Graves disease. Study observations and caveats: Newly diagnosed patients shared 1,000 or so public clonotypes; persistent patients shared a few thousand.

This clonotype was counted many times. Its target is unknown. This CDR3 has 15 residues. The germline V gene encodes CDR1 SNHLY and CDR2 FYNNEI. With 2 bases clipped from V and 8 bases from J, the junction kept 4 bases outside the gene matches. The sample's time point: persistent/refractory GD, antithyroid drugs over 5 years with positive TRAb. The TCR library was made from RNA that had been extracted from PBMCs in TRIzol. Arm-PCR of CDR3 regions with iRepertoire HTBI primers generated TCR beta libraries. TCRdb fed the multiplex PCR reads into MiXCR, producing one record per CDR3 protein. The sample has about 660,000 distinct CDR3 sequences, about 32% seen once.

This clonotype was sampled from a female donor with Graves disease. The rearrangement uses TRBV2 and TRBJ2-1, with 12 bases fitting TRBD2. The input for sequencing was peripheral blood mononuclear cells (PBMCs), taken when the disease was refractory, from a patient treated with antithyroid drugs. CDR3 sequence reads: CASSERLAGVYEQFF. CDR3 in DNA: TGTGCCAGCAGTGAACGACTAGCGGGAGTCTATGAGCAGTTCTTC.